Following are 3 T cell receptor beta chains from one sample sequenced in a study of PD-1 blockade in mismatch repair-deficient tumors. The assay was immunoSEQ multiplex PCR, and TCRdb's table has in-frame clones only and misses some. Among tens of thousands of clones listed, around four fifths were seen once. Material: peripheral blood, obtained 2 weeks after starting pembrolizumab. The source of these receptors is an adult with mismatch repair-deficient cancer.

The rearrangement links TRBV6-6 to TRBJ2-2; TRBD2 might be the D (5 bases). The CDR3 length is 15 residues. Trimming took off 7 bases at V and 4 bases at J, with 16 bases between the two ends. CDR1 and CDR2 from the germline V gene are MNHNY and SVGAGI (reference sequence). CDR3 amino acids: CASIGSGGSTGELFF. The CDR3 coding sequence is TGTGCCAGCATCGGTTCCGGTGGGAGCACCGGGGAGCTGTTTTTT.

The rearrangement uses TRBV5-1 and TRBJ2-3; 12 bases are shared with TRBD1. Per germline, CDR1 SGHRS and CDR2 YFSETQ. The CDR3 loop spans 17 amino acids. J gave up 4 bases and V 5 bases, and 11 bases lay outside the gene matches. The CDR3 DNA reads as TGCGCCAGCAGTCTCAAAAGGGACAGGGGGCGCGCAGATACGCAGTATTTT. Translation: CASSLKRDRGRADTQYF.

The chain carries TRBV30 and TRBJ1-1, with D possibly matching TRBD1 (5 bases). The CDR3 extends over 13 amino acids. Germline CDR1 reads GTSNPN; CDR2 reads SVGIG (reference sequence). The V and J ends lost 4 bases and 5 bases respectively, with 14 bases between them. The CDR3 spells CAWNRFEGTEAFF. CDR3 bases: TGTGCCTGGAACAGGTTCGAGGGGACTGAAGCTTTCTTT.